This TCR beta chain was retrieved from a study of cytomegalovirus exposure and HLA in healthy donors. The PCR used 60 Vbeta and 13 Jbeta primers. Sequenced by immunoSEQ multiplex PCR; TCRdb stores in-frame clones only, minus some. The sample shows about 150,000 clones, about 64% of them seen only once. Findings of the study overall: A highly shared variant cluster was judged a likely technical artifact. A later analysis linked a missense DCLRE1C variant to TCR beta V- and J-gene trimming.

This clone was seen a handful of times. The antigen is unknown. Sequences were obtained from PBMCs. The origin of this receptor is a woman aged 40 to 50 in good health and CMV-seronegative.

The CDR3 DNA sequence: TGTGCCAGCAGCCGGGACAGGGAGGCAACCGAGCAGTTCTTC. This sequence encodes CASSRDREATEQFF. The chain couples TRBV7-3 to TRBJ2-1; the match to TRBD1 covers 9 bases. The V and J ends lost 5 bases and 10 bases, in that order; junction bases with no gene match: 9. The germline gives CDR1 SGHTA, CDR2 FQGTGA. The CDR3 is 14 residues long.